This T cell receptor (beta chain) was sequenced for a study of cytotoxic CD8 clonotypes in ibrutinib-treated CLL. Per germline, CDR1 LGHNA and CDR2 YSLEER. V was clipped by 0 bases and J by 5 bases; unmatched bases: 6. This CDR3 spans 15 amino acids. Profiled with immunoSEQ multiplex PCR; TCRdb holds only in-frame clones, not every one. The data contain approximately 350,000 clones, 67% of them singletons. This receptor was taken from a human donor with chronic lymphocytic leukemia. The chain couples TRBV4-3 to TRBJ2-5; TRBD2 matches at 7 bases. Sample: PBMCs, taken after 36 months of ibrutinib treatment. The CDR3 coding sequence is TGCGCCAGCAGCCAAGAGGGACTACCCCCCGAGACCCAGTACTTC. Translation gives CASSQEGLPPETQYF.